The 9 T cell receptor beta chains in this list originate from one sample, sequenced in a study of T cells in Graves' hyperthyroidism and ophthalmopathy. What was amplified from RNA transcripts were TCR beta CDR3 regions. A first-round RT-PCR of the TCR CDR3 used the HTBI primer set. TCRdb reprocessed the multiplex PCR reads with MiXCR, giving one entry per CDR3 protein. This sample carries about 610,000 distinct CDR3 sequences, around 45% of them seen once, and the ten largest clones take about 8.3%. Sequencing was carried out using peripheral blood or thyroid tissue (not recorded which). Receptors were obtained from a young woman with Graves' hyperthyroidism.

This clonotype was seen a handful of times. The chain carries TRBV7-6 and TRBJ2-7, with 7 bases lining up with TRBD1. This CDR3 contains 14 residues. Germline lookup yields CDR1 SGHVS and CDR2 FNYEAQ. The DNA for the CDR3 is TGTGCTAGGGTCGAGGGGACAGCTCGCTACGAGCAGTACTTC. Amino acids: CARVEGTARYEQYF.

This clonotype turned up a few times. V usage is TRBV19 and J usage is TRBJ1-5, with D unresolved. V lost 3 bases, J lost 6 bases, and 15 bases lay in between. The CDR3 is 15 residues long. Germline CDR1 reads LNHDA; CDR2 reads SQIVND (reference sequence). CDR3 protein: CASSISSLYAQPQHF. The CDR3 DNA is TGTGCCAGTAGTATTTCCAGCCTCTATGCTCAGCCCCAGCATTTT.

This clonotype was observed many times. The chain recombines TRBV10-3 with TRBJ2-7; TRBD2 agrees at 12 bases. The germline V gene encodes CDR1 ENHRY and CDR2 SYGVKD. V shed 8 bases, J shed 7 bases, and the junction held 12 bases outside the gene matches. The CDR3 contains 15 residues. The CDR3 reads CAISSTSGSMEEQYF. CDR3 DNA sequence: TGTGCCATCTCGTCGACTAGCGGGAGCATGGAAGAGCAGTACTTC.

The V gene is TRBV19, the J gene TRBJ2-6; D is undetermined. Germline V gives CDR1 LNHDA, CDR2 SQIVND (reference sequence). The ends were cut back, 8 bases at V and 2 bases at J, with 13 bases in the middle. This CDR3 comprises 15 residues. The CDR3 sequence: CASGSWFAGANVLTF. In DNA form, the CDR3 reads TGTGCCAGTGGATCTTGGTTCGCTGGGGCCAACGTCCTGACTTTC.

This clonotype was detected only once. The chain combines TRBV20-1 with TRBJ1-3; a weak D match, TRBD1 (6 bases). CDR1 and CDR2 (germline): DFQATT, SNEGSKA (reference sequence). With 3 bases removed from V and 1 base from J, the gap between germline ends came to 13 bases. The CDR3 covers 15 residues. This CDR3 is CSASENRVSGNTIYF. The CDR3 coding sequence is TGCAGTGCTAGTGAGAACAGGGTGTCTGGAAACACCATATATTTT.

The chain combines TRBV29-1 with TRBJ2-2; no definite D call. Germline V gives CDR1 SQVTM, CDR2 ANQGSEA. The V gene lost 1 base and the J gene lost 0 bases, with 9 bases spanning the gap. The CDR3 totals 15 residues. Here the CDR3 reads CSVEGSATNTGELFF. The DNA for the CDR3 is TGCAGCGTTGAAGGTTCGGCAACGAACACCGGGGAGCTGTTTTTT.

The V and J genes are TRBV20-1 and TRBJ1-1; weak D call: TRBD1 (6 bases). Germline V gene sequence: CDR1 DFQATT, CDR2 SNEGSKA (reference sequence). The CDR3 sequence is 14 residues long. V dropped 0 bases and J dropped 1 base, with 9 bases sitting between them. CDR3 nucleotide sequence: TGCAGTGCTAGAGACGAAGGGGGGAACACTGAAGCTTTCTTT. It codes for CSARDEGGNTEAFF.

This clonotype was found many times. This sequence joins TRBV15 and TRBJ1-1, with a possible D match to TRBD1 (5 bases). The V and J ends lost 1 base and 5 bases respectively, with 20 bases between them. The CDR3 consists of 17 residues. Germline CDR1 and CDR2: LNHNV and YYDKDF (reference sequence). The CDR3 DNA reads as TGTGCCACCAGCAGAGGTCGAATGACTCCCGAGGGGACTGAAGCTTTCTTT. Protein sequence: CATSRGRMTPEGTEAFF.

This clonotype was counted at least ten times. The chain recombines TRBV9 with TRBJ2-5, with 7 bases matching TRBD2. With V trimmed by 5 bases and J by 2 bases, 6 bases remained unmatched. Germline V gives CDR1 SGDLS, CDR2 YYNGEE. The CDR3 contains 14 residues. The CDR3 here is CASSPRTSQETQYF. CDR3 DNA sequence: TGTGCCAGCAGTCCTCGGACTAGTCAAGAGACCCAGTACTTC.